This TCR beta chain is drawn from a study of T cells in Graves' hyperthyroidism and ophthalmopathy. General study results and limits: Researchers found most expanded thyroid clonotypes above 0.001 in blood as well. In validation, the model predicted ophthalmopathy. These predictions came a median about 6.2 months before onset.

Authors of the study amplified TCR beta CDR3 regions from RNA transcripts. The primer set for the first-round RT-PCR of the TCR CDR3 was HTBI. TCRdb called the multiplex PCR reads again in MiXCR, with one record for every CDR3 protein. This sample carries approximately 620,000 distinct CDR3 sequences, 11% to 15% of them seen once, and the ten largest clones take approximately 5.7%. The study enrolled patients aged 18 to 65 with newly diagnosed hyperthyroidism of under 2 months' duration. Patients having uncontrolled infection, another autoimmune disease, pregnancy or lactation were not included. This clonotype was observed many times. Its matching antigen is unknown. The sample consisted of blood. This TCR derives from a woman aged 30 to 39 with Graves' hyperthyroidism that later progressed to Graves' ophthalmopathy.

CDR3 sequence (DNA): TGTGCCAGCAGTTTATATCTCCCCGGGGCTGGAAACACCATATATTTT. It encodes CASSLYLPGAGNTIYF. The chain has TRBV12-3 or TRBV12-4 and TRBJ1-3; D gene ambiguous. The germline V and J ends were trimmed by 2 bases and 2 bases, with 13 bases remaining between them. The CDR3 loop spans 16 amino acids.